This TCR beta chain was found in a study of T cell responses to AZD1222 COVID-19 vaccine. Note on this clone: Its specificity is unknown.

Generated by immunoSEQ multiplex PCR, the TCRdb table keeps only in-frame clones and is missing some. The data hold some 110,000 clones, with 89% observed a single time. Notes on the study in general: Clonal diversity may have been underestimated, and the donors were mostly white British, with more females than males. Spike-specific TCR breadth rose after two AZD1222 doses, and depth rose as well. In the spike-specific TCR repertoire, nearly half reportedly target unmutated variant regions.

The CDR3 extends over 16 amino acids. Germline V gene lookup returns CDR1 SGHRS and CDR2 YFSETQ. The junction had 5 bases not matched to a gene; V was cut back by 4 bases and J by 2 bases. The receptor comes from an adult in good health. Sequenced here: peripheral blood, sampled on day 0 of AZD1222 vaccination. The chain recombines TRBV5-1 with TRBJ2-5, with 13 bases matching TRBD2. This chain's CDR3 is CASSTGLAGSQETQYF. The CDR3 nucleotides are TGCGCCAGCAGCACGGGACTAGCGGGGTCTCAAGAGACCCAGTACTTC.